What follows describes a single T cell receptor (beta chain). Germline V gives CDR1 SNHLY, CDR2 FYNNEI. The CDR3 runs 15 residues. Deletions cut 6 bases from V and 2 bases from J, with 14 bases between. These data belong to a study of blood T cell repertoires in COVID-19. Study in general: The United States, Italy and Spain were the sources of the acute and convalescent COVID-19 samples. Nucleic acid was either cDNA or gDNA, and it came from T cells, B-cell-depleted T cells, or PBMCs.

TCRdb's table, derived via immunoSEQ multiplex PCR, lists solely in-frame clones and lacks some. Among about 160,000 clones listed, around 80% were seen once. The source is a woman older than 75 with acute or convalescent COVID-19. The chain recombines TRBV2 with TRBJ1-5, with D possibly matching TRBD1 (5 bases). Sequenced sample: peripheral blood. The CDR3 DNA reads TGTGCCAGCAGCGTCGCAGGGCAGGGCAATCAGCCCCAGCATTTT. Translation gives CASSVAGQGNQPQHF.